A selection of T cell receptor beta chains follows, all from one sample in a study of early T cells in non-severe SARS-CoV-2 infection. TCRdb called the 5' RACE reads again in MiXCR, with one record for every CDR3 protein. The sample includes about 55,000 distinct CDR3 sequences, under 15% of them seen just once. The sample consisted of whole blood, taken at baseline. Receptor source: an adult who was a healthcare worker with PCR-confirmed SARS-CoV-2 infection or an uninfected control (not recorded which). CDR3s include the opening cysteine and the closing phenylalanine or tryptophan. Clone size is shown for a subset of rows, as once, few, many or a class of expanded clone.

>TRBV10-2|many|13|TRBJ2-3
CASRADSADTQYF
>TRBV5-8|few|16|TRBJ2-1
CASSSLAGPSYNEQFF
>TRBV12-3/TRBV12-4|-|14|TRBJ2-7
CASCRAPRSYEQYF
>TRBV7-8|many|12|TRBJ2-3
CASSLAPDTQYF
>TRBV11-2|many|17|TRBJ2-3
CASSFLARDRGQDTQYF
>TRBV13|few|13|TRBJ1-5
CASSLEGIQPQHF
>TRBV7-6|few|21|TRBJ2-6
CASSPGTGIVTLRSGANVLTF
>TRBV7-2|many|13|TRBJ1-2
CASSLTQGVGYTF
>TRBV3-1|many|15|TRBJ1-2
CASSLRRGVNYGYTF
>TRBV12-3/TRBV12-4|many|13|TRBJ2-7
CASSRDSSYEQYF
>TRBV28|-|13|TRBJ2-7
CASSALNPAAQYF
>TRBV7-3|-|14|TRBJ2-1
CASSSRTGYNEQFF
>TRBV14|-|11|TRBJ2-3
CASSQTGEPYF
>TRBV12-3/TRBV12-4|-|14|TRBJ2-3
CASSLELKTDTQYF
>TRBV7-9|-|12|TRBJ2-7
CASSQGQWGEYF
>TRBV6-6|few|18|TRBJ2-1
CASSPPAGLAGPYNEQFF
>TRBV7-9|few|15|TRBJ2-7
CASSSTGGPPYEQYF
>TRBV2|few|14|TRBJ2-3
CASKDRASTDTQYF
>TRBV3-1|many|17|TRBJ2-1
CASSPRGDGLASDEQFF
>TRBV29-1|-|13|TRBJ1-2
CSAPADRLYGYTF
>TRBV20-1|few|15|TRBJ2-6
CSARDPSPGANVLTF
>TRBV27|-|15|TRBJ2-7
CASSLTGAFSYEQYF
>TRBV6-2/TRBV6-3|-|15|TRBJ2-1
CASSSSGGKYNEQFF
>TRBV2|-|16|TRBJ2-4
CASRDRLGTGKNIQYF
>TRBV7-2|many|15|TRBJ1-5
CASSLVAGGTQPQHF
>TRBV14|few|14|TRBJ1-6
CASRGPGEGSPLHF
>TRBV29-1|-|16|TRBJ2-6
CSVAGARYSGANVLTF
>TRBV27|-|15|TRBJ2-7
CASSLVGTGVYEQYF
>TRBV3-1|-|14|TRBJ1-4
CASSPTATNEKLFF
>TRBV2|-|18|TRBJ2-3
CASSTPPSGGPSTDTQYF
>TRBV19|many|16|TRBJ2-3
CASSLGTSGSADTQYF
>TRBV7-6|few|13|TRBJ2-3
CASSPERRDTQYF
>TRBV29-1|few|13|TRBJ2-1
CSVPGLTGNEQFF
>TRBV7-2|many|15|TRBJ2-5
CASSPLGSGTETQYF
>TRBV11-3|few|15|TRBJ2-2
CASSLANTNTGELFF
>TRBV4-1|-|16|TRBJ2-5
CASSQDLRQYQETQYF
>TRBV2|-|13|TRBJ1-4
CASSGDSYEKLFF
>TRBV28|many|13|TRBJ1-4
CASRGGTNEKLFF
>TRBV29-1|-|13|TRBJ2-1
CSVDTGDYNEQFF
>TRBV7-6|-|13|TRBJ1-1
CASSGLQGTEAFF
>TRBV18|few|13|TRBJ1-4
CASSPGAIEKLFF
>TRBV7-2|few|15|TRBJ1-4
CASSSSPVPNEKLFF
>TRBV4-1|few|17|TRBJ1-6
CASSQWDGSSYNSPLHF
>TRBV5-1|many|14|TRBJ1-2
CASRRKGTGDGYTF
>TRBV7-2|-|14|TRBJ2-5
CASSPLASQETQYF
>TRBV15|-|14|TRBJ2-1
CATSRDQYYNEQFF
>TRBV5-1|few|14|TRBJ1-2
CASSPRTDYYGYTF
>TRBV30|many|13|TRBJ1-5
CAWSSSSNQPQHF
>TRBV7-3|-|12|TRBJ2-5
CASSYPGGTQYF
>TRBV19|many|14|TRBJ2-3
CASSMGQGTDTQYF